The next 18 T cell receptor beta chains were all read from a single sample in a study of control samples from healthy donors and cancer patients. Assay used: immunoSEQ multiplex PCR; TCRdb lists only in-frame clones, some missing. The sample lists 90,000 or so clones; 86% were seen once. The sample comprised blood. Receptors were obtained from a woman aged 45-60 years in good health.

This chain joins TRBV5-1 and TRBJ2-7; 11 bases are shared with TRBD2. This CDR3 has 18 amino acids. V was clipped by 0 bases and J by 3 bases; unmatched bases: 11. CDR1 is SGHRS and CDR2 is YFSETQ in the germline V gene. CDR3 sequence reads: CASSLAPSGGSSFYEQYF. CDR3 DNA: TGCGCCAGCAGCTTGGCCCCTAGCGGGGGGTCCTCATTCTACGAGCAGTACTTC.

This clone is a singleton in its sample. The gene calls are TRBV28 and TRBJ2-1, with D possibly being TRBD2 (5 bases). The CDR3 is 12 amino acids. Deletions cut 6 bases from V and 15 bases from J, with 18 bases between. CDR1 is MDHEN and CDR2 is SYDVKM in the germline V gene. The CDR3 spells CASRERSGKAFF. CDR3 DNA: TGTGCCAGCAGAGAACGTTCCGGGAAGGCGTTCTTC.

This clone showed up just a few times. The CDR3 coding sequence is TGTGCCAGCAGTTTATATAACTATGGCTACACCTTC. It codes for CASSLYNYGYTF. The gene calls are TRBV28 and TRBJ1-2; D remains unclear. The CDR3 length is 12 residues. V was trimmed by 1 base and J by 1 base, leaving 1 base between them. Looked up from germline, CDR1 is MDHEN and CDR2 is SYDVKM.

This chain uses TRBV3-1 (or the pseudogene TRBV3-2) with TRBJ2-1, with TRBD2 matching over 10 bases. The CDR3 is 17 residues long. J was trimmed by 4 bases and V by 0 bases; bases with no gene match: 6. Germline V lookup: CDR1 LGHDT, CDR2 YNNKEL (reference sequence). CDR3 nucleotide sequence: TGTGCCAGCAGCCAAGATTCGAGACTAGCGGGTTACAATGAGCAGTTCTTC. Encoded protein: CASSQDSRLAGYNEQFF.

V gene TRBV6-1 combines with J gene TRBJ1-4; possibly TRBD1 for D (5 bases). The CDR3 consists of 14 residues. Trimming removed 2 bases at V and 8 bases at J, with 12 bases between. Germline V lookup: CDR1 MNHNS, CDR2 SASEGT. CDR3 coding DNA: TGTGCCAGCAGTGAAAGGGGTGTAGGGGAAAAACTGTTTTTT. Translation: CASSERGVGEKLFF.

The chain has TRBV6-2 or TRBV6-3 and TRBJ2-2; 12 bases fit TRBD2. CDR1 is MNHEY, CDR2 SVGEGT, per germline. The CDR3 runs 20 residues. With V trimmed by 5 bases and J by 4 bases, 17 bases remained unmatched. For the CDR3, the DNA is TGTGCCAGCAGTCAAATCCCCCGATCTAGCGGGAGGGTGGGCACCGGGGAGCTGTTTTTT. Protein product: CASSQIPRSSGRVGTGELFF.

The genes are TRBV5-5 and TRBJ2-7, with 9 bases lining up with TRBD1. Germline V lookup: CDR1 SGHKS, CDR2 YYEKEE (reference sequence). This CDR3 is built from 14 residues. The V gene end was trimmed by 0 bases and the J gene end by 5 bases; junction bases not matched to a gene: 3. CDR3 sequence (DNA): TGTGCCAGCAGCTTGGAACAGGGGGCAAACGAGCAGTACTTC. This sequence encodes CASSLEQGANEQYF.

This chain joins TRBV28 and TRBJ1-2; 7 bases are a match to TRBD1. Germline V lookup: CDR1 MDHEN, CDR2 SYDVKM. The CDR3 runs to 14 residues. V was pared by 3 bases and J by 8 bases, with 9 bases of the junction left unmatched. The CDR3 here is CASSFPRRGRGYTF. Here the CDR3 DNA reads TGTGCCAGCAGTTTCCCTCGAAGGGGGCGGGGCTACACCTTC.

DNA of the CDR3: TGTGCCAGCTCACTACAGGGGGAGGGCACTGAAGCTTTCTTT. Protein: CASSLQGEGTEAFF. The J gene is TRBJ1-1, the V gene TRBV18; 8 nucleotides line up with TRBD1. Looked up from germline, CDR1 is KGHSH and CDR2 is LQKENI. The CDR3 length is 14 residues. With 4 bases clipped from V and 4 bases from J, the junction kept 5 bases outside the gene matches.

The chain couples TRBV2 to TRBJ1-2; no firm D call. Germline lookup yields CDR1 SNHLY and CDR2 FYNNEI. This CDR3 is 13 amino acids long. The ends were cut back, 4 bases at V and 6 bases at J, with 12 bases in the middle. The CDR3 DNA reads as TGTGCCAGCAGTGTAATGGGTTCGAATGGCTACACCTTC. This sequence encodes CASSVMGSNGYTF.

The genes are TRBV7-2 and TRBJ1-1; 7 bases agree with TRBD1. Germline V gives CDR1 SGHTA, CDR2 FQGNSA. The CDR3 sequence is 13 residues long. Trimming cost V 5 bases and J 3 bases; bases outside gene matches: 3. CDR3 loop: CASSLQGYTEAFF. CDR3 nucleotides: TGTGCCAGCAGCCTACAGGGGTACACTGAAGCTTTCTTT.

The CDR3 sequence is CASSLAYQGARNGYTF. CDR3 in DNA: TGTGCCAGCAGCTTAGCGTACCAGGGGGCGCGGAATGGCTACACCTTC. V and J are TRBV7-2 and TRBJ1-2; 8 nucleotides match TRBD1. V lost 0 bases, J lost 6 bases, and 9 bases stayed unmatched. This CDR3 has 16 amino acids. In germline, CDR1 is SGHTA, CDR2 FQGNSA.

This clone has a single count. This chain links TRBV5-6 with TRBJ2-1; possibly TRBD2 for D (6 bases). Trimming removed 4 bases at V and 6 bases at J, with 11 bases between. Per germline, CDR1 SGHDT and CDR2 YYEEEE. The CDR3 extends over 13 amino acids. The CDR3 DNA follows: TGTGCCAGCAGCCGGGAGCGGGCCAATGAGCAGTTCTTC. Its translation: CASSRERANEQFF.

This chain joins TRBV18 and TRBJ2-7; D may correspond to TRBD1 or TRBD2 (5 bases each). V dropped 3 bases and J dropped 7 bases, with 13 bases sitting between them. The CDR3 totals 13 residues. Germline V gene lookup returns CDR1 KGHSH and CDR2 LQKENI. The CDR3 reads CASSPRDPEEQYF. Written as DNA, the CDR3 is TGTGCCAGCTCACCGAGGGACCCAGAGGAGCAGTACTTC. Together with reference TRBV18 and TRBJ2-7, the CDR3 gives the full variable domain: NAGVMQNPRHLVRRRGQEARLRCSPMKGHSHVYWYRQLPEEGLKFMVYLQKENIIDESGMPKERFSAEFPKEGPSILRIQQVVRGDSAAYFCASSPRDPEEQYFGPGTRLTVT.

This clone was counted only a few times. The rearrangement uses TRBV5-1 and TRBJ2-7; a possible D gene is TRBD2 (5 bases). Deletions cut 3 bases from V and 6 bases from J, with 13 bases between. This CDR3 is built from 13 residues. Germline V CDR1 and CDR2: SGHRS, YFSETQ. The CDR3 reads CASSSDDGSEQYF. Here the CDR3 DNA reads TGCGCCAGCAGCTCGGACGATGGGAGCGAGCAGTACTTC.

The CDR3 bases are TGTGCCAGCAGCTTATTGGCAGGGGGCGACTATGGCTACACCTTC. It codes for CASSLLAGGDYGYTF. The chain joins TRBV7-9 to TRBJ1-2, with TRBD1 matching 8 bases. This CDR3 is 15 amino acids long. CDR1 and CDR2 (germline): SEHNR, FQNEAQ (reference sequence). V lost 2 bases, J lost 3 bases, and 5 bases stayed unmatched.

This chain uses TRBV27 with TRBJ2-7; possible D gene TRBD2, 6 bases. The V end lost 5 bases, the J end lost 2 bases, and 10 bases lay between the germline ends. This CDR3 is 13 amino acids long. Germline values: CDR1 MNHEY, CDR2 SMNVEV (reference sequence). CDR3 sequence reads: CASSSGPAYEQYF. The CDR3, as DNA: TGTGCCAGCAGTAGCGGGCCTGCCTACGAGCAGTACTTC.

V and J are TRBV24-1 and TRBJ2-2; D call uncertain. Per the germline V gene, CDR1 is KGHDR and CDR2 is SFDVKD. V was cut by 5 bases and J by 6 bases, with 12 bases left in between. The CDR3 extends over 14 amino acids. The CDR3 sequence is CATSAETPPGELFF. For the CDR3, the DNA is TGTGCCACCAGTGCCGAGACCCCGCCCGGGGAGCTGTTTTTT.